The source of this T cell receptor beta chain is a study of cytomegalovirus exposure and HLA in healthy donors. Broader study findings: A later analysis showed TCR association rates differing by HLA locus, peaking at DRB1 and lowest at HLA-C.

60 Vbeta and 13 Jbeta primers were used in PCR. Method: immunoSEQ multiplex PCR; TCRdb's copy keeps in-frame clones and lacks some. Seen here are some 190,000 clones, approximately 86% observed once, and the top ten hold around 0.98%. The CDR3 sequence is 18 residues long. Trimming took off 5 bases at V and 0 bases at J, with 17 bases between the two ends. Germline CDR1 reads SGHVS; CDR2 reads FNYEAQ. The sample holds a few counts of this clone. What it binds is unknown. Other DNA sequences in this sample translate to the same CDR3. The receptor was isolated from a boy aged 2 to 9 in good health and CMV-seronegative. Sequenced: PBMCs. The rearrangement joins TRBV7-6 to TRBJ2-6; maybe TRBD2 (6 bases). The CDR3: CASSPRAGGSSGANVLTF. CDR3 bases: TGTGCCAGCAGCCCCCGGGCCGGAGGGAGCTCTGGGGCCAACGTCCTGACTTTC.